This T cell receptor beta chain was identified during a study of blood T cell repertoires in COVID-19. Study-wide background: Samples came from the United States, Italy and Spain, spanning acute and convalescent COVID-19. T cells, B-cell-depleted T cells, or PBMCs supplied cDNA or gDNA.

V was pared by 5 bases and J by 7 bases, with 7 bases of the junction left unmatched. This CDR3 is 14 amino acids long. Germline V gene sequence: CDR1 SGHVS, CDR2 FQNEAQ. Assay: immunoSEQ multiplex PCR; the TCRdb copy retains only in-frame clones and omits some. The sample carries some 340,000 clones, 85% recorded once. This clonotype was obtained from a woman under 30 with acute or convalescent COVID-19. The V gene is TRBV7-8, the J gene TRBJ2-4, with 8 bases aligning to TRBD1. Sequencing was done on a sample of peripheral blood. The DNA for the CDR3 is TGTGCCAGCAGCCCGACAGGGGTTGAGAACATTCAGTACTTC. Translated, it gives CASSPTGVENIQYF.